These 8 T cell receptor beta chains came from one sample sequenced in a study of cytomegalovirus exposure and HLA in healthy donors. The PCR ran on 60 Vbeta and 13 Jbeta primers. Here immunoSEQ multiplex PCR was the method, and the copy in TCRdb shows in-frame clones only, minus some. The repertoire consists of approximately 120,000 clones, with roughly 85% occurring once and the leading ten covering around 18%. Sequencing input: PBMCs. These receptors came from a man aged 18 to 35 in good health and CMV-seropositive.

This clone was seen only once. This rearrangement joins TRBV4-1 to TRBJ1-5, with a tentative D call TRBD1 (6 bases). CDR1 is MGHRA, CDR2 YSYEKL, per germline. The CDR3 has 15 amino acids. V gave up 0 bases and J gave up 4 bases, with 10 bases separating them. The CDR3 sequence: CASSQEGGPNQPQHF. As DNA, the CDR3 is TGCGCCAGCAGCCAAGAAGGGGGACCAAATCAGCCCCAGCATTTT.

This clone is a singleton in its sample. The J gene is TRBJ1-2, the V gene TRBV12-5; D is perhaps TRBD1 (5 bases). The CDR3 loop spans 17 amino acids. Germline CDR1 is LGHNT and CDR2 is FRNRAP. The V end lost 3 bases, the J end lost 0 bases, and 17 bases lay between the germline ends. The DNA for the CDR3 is TGTGCTAGTGGTTTCGGGACTGACCTACAGCCTAACTATGGCTACACCTTC. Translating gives CASGFGTDLQPNYGYTF.

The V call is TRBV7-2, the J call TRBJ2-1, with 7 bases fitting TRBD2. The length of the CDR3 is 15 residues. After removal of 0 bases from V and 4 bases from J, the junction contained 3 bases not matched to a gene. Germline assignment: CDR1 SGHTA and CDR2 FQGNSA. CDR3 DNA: TGTGCCAGCAGCTTAGCCCCGGGACTATACAATGAGCAGTTCTTC. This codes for CASSLAPGLYNEQFF.

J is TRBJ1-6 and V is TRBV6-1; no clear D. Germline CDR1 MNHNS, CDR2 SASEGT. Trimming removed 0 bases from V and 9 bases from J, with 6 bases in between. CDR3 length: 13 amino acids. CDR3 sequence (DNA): TGTGCCAGCAGTGAAGCTCCCGGTTCACCCCTCCACTTT. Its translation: CASSEAPGSPLHF.

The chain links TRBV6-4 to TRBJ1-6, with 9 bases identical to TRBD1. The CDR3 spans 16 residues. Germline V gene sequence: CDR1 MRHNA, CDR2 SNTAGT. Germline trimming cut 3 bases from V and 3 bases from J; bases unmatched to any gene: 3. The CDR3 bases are TGTGCCAGCAGTGATTGGGACAGGGTCTATAATTCACCCCTCCACTTT. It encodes CASSDWDRVYNSPLHF.

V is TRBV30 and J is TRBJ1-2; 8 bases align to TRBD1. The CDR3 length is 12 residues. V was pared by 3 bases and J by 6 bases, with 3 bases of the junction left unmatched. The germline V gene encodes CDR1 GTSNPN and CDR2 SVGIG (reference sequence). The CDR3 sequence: CAWRGTGHGYTF. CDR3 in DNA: TGTGCCTGGAGAGGGACAGGACATGGCTACACCTTC.

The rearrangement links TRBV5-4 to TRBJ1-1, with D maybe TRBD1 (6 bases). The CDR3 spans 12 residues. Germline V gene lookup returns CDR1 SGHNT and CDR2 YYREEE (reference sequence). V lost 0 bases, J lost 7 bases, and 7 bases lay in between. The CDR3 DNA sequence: TGTGCCAGCAGCTTGGACAGGGTTGAAGCTTTCTTT. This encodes CASSLDRVEAFF.

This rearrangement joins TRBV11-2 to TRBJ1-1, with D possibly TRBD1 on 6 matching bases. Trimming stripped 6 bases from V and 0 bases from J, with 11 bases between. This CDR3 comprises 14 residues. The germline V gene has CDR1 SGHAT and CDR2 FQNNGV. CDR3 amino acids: CASRGHLMNTEAFF. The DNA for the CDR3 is TGTGCCAGCAGGGGACACCTCATGAACACTGAAGCTTTCTTT.